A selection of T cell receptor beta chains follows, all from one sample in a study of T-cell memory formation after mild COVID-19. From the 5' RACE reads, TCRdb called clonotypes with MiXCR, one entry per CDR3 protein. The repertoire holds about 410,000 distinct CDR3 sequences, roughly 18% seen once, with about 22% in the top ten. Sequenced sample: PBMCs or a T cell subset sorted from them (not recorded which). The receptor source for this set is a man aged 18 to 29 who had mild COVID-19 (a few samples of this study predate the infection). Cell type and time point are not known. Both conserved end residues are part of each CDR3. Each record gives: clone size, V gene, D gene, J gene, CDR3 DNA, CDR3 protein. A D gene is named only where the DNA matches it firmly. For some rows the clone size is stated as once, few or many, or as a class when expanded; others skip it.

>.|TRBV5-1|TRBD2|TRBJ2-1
TGCGCCAGCAGCTTCCAGCGGGGGGGCGATGAGCAGTTCTTC
CASSFQRGGDEQFF
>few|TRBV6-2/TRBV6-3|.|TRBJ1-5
TGTGCCAGCAGTGGTCGTGGGGGGAGACAGCCCCAGCATTTT
CASSGRGGRQPQHF
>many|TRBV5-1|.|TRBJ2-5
TGCGCCAGCGGAGAGAGGGGCCTACCCAATTCGGAGACCCAGTACTTC
CASGERGLPNSETQYF
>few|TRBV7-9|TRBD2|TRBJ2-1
TGTGCCAGCAGCTCGGGACTAGCGGGGGAACTCTCCTACAATGAGCAGTTCTTC
CASSSGLAGELSYNEQFF
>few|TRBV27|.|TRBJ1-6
TGTGCCAGCACCGGGGGCGAGTTTCTCCCCCTCCACTTT
CASTGGEFLPLHF
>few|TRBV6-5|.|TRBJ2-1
TGTGCCAGCAGTTACTCCAGAGACAATGAGCAGTTCTTC
CASSYSRDNEQFF
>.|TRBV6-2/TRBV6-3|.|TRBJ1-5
TGTGCCAGCAGTTACTCGGGGGGCTATCAGCCCCAGCATTTT
CASSYSGGYQPQHF
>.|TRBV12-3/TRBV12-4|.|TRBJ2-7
TGTGCCAGCAGTTTACAATACGAGCAGTACTTC
CASSLQYEQYF
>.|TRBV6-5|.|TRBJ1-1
TGTGCCAGCAGTTACGAGACAGCGAACACTGAAGCTTTCTTT
CASSYETANTEAFF
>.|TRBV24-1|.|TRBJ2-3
TGTGCCACCAGTGCCCGGGGTGGTGCAGGGGTTCACACAGATACGCAGTATTTT
CATSARGGAGVHTDTQYF
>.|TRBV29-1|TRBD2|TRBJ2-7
TGCAGCGTTGAAGATTCTAGCGGAGACCCCTACGAGCAGTACTTC
CSVEDSSGDPYEQYF
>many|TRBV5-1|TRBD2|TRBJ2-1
TGCGCCAGCAGCTCTGGGACTATTAAGTACAATGAGCAGTTCTTC
CASSSGTIKYNEQFF
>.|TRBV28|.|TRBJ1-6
TGTGCCAGCAGTTTATTGAGGACACCTTCTTCACCCCTCCACTTT
CASSLLRTPSSPLHF
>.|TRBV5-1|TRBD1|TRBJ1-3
TGCGCCAGCAGCCCGTACACAGGGGACTCTGGAAACACCATATATTTT
CASSPYTGDSGNTIYF
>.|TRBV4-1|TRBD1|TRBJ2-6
TGCGCCAGCAGCCCGGACAGGGTGATTTCATCTGGGGCCAACGTCCTGACTTTC
CASSPDRVISSGANVLTF
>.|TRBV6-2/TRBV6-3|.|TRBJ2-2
TGTGCCAGCAGTCTCGGGACGAGGGACACCGGGGAGCTGTTTTTT
CASSLGTRDTGELFF
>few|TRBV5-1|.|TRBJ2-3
TGCGCCAGCAGCTTGAGGTCCGGGAGCACAGATACGCAGTATTTT
CASSLRSGSTDTQYF
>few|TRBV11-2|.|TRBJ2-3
TGTGCCAGCAGCACCCGACTATCTAGCACAGATACGCAGTATTTT
CASSTRLSSTDTQYF
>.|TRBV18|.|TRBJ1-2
TGTGCCAGCTCAAGGACAGACTTTAACTATGGCTACACCTTC
CASSRTDFNYGYTF
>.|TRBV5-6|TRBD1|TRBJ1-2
TGTGCCAGCAGCCCCGCCGACAGGGTCTATGGCTACACCTTC
CASSPADRVYGYTF